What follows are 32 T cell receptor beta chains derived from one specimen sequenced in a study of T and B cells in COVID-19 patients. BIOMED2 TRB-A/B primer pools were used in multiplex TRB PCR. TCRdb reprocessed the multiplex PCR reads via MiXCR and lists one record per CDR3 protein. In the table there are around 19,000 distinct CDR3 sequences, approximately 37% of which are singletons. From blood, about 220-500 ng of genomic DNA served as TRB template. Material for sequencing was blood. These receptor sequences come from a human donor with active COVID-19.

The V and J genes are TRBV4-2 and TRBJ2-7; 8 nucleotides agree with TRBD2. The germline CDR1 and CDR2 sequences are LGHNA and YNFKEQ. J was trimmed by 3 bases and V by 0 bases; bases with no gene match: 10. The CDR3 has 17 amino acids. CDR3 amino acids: CASSQDSPGLGGYEQYF. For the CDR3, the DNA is TGTGCCAGCAGCCAAGATTCACCGGGACTAGGTGGCTACGAGCAGTACTTC.

The CDR3 nucleotides read TGTGCCAGCTCACCACCGGGACAGGGGGCCTACGAGCAGTACTTC. This translates into CASSPPGQGAYEQYF. The rearrangement uses TRBV18 and TRBJ2-7, with 11 bases lining up with TRBD1. Germline V gives CDR1 KGHSH, CDR2 LQKENI. The length of the CDR3 is 15 residues. The trim removed 0 bases at V and 2 bases at J, leaving 0 bases unmatched. Complete variable domain (other parts from reference TRBV18 and TRBJ2-7): NAGVMQNPRHLVRRRGQEARLRCSPMKGHSHVYWYRQLPEEGLKFMVYLQKENIIDESGMPKERFSAEFPKEGPSILRIQQVVRGDSAAYFCASSPPGQGAYEQYFGPGTRLTVT.

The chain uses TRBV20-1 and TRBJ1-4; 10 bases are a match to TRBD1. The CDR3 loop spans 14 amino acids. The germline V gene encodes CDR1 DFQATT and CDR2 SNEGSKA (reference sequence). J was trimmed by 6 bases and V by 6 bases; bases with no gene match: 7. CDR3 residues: CSAASGTGDEKLFF. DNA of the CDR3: TGCAGTGCAGCCTCCGGGACAGGGGATGAAAAACTGTTTTTT.

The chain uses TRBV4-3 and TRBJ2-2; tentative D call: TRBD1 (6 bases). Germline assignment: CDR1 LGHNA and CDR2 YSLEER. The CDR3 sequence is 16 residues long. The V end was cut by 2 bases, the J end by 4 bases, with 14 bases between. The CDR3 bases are TGCGCCAGCAGCCAATCCAGGGGCTTGAGCACCGGGGAGCTGTTTTTT. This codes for CASSQSRGLSTGELFF.

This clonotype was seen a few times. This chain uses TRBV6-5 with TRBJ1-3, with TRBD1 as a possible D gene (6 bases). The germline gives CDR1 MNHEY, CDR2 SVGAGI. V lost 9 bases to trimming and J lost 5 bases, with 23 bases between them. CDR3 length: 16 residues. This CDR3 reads CASYRVSAPGRNTIYF. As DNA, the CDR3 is TGTGCCAGTTACAGGGTTAGCGCCCCGGGCCGAAACACCATATATTTT.

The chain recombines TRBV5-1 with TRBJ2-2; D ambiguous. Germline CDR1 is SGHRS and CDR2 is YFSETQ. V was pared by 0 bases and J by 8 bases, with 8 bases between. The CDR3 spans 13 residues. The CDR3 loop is CASSLGPPGELFF. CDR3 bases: TGCGCCAGCAGCTTGGGGCCTCCTGGGGAGCTGTTTTTT. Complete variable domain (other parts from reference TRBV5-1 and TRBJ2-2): KAGVTQTPRYLIKTRGQQVTLSCSPISGHRSVSWYQQTPGQGLQFLFEYFSETQRNKGNFPGRFSGRQFSNSRSEMNVSTLELGDSALYLCASSLGPPGELFFGEGSRLTVL.

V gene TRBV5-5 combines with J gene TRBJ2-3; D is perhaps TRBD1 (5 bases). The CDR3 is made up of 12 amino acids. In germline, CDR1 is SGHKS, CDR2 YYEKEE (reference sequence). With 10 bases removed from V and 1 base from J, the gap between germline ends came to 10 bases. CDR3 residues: CASLGGTDTQYF. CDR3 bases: TGTGCCTCCCTAGGGGGCACAGATACGCAGTATTTT.

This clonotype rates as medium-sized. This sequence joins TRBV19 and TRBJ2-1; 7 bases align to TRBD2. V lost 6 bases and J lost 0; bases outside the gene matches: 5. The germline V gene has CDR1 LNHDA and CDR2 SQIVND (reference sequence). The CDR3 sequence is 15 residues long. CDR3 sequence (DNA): TGTGCCAGTAGCCTCGGGGGGAGCTCCTACAATGAGCAGTTCTTC. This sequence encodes CASSLGGSSYNEQFF. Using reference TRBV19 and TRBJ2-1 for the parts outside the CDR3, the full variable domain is DGGITQSPKYLFRKEGQNVTLSCEQNLNHDAMYWYRQDPGQGLRLIYYSQIVNDFQKGDIAEGYSVSREKKESFPLTVTSAQKNPTAFYLCASSLGGSSYNEQFFGPGTRLTVL.

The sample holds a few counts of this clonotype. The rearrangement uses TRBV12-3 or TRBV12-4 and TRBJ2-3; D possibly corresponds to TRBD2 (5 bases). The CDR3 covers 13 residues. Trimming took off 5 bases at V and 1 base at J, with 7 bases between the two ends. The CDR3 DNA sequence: TGTGCCAGCAGTCGGACTGGCACAGATACGCAGTATTTT. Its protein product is CASSRTGTDTQYF.

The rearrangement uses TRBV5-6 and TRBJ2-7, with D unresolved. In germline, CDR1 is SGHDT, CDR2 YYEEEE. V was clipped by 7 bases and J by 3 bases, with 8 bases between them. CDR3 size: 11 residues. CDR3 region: CASGSGYEQYF. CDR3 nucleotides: TGTGCCAGCGGCTCAGGCTACGAGCAGTACTTC.

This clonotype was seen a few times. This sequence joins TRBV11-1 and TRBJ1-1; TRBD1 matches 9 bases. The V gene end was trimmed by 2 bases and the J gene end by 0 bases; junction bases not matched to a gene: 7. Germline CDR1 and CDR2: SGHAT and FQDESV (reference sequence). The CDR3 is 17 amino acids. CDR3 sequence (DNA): TGTGCCAGCAGCTTATTATGGACAGGGGATTTGAACACTGAAGCTTTCTTT. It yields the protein CASSLLWTGDLNTEAFF.

For the CDR3, the DNA is TGCAGTGCTATTAATAGGGGGGAGAGCTCCTACAATGAGCAGTTCTTC. Residues: CSAINRGESSYNEQFF. The chain combines TRBV20-1 with TRBJ2-1; D tentatively reads TRBD1 or TRBD2 (6 bases each). V was trimmed by 4 bases and J by 0 bases, leaving 16 bases between them. This CDR3 is built from 16 residues. Germline values: CDR1 DFQATT, CDR2 SNEGSKA (reference sequence).

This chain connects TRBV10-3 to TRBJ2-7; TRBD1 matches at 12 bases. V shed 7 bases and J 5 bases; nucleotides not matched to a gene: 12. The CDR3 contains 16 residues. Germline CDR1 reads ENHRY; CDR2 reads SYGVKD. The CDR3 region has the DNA TGTGCCATCACCCCTGGGCCGGGACAGGGGGCCAACGAGCAGTACTTC. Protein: CAITPGPGQGANEQYF.

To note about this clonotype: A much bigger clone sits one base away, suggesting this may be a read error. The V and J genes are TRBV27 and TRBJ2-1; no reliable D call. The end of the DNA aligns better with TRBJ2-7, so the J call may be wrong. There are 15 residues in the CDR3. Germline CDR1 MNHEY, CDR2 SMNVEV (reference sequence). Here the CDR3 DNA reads TGTGCCAGCAGTTCCCTACCGAGCTCCTACAATGAGCAGTACTTC. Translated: CASSSLPSSYNEQYF.

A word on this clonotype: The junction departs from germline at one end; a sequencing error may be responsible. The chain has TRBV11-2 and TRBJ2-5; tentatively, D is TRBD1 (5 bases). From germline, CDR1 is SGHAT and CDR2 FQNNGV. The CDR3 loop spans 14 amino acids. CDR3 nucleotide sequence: TGTGCCAGCAGCATAGAAAGGGGTTTGGAGACCCAGTACTTC. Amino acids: CASSIERGLETQYF.

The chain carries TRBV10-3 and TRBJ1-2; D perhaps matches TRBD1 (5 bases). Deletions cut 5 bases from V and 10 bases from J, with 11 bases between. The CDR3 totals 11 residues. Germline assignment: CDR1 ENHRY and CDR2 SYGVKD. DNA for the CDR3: TGTGCCATCAGTCGGGGGATAGACTACACCTTC. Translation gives CAISRGIDYTF.

CDR3 nucleotides: TGTCCCGGGAAGATCAGAAACACCATATATTTT. This translates into CPGKIRNTIYF. The gene calls are TRBV19 and TRBJ1-3; no clear D gene. Germline values: CDR1 LNHDA, CDR2 SQIVND (reference sequence). The CDR3 loop spans 11 amino acids.

The CDR3 reads CASSLGLGSQETQYF. CDR3 bases: TGTGCCAGCAGCTTGGGTTTAGGGAGCCAGGAGACCCAGTACTTC. V gene TRBV5-6 combines with J gene TRBJ2-5; D may be TRBD2 (5 bases). V was pared by 0 bases and J by 5 bases, with 14 bases between. The CDR3 runs 15 residues. Looked up from germline, CDR1 is SGHDT and CDR2 is YYEEEE.

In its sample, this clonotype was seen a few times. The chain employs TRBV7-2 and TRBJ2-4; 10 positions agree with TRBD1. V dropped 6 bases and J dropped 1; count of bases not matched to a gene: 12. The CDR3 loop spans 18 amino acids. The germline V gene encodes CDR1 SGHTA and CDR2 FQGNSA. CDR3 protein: CASRLTGGTSKAKNIQYF. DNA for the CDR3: TGTGCCAGCAGGTTGACAGGGGGCACGTCTAAGGCCAAAAACATTCAGTACTTC.

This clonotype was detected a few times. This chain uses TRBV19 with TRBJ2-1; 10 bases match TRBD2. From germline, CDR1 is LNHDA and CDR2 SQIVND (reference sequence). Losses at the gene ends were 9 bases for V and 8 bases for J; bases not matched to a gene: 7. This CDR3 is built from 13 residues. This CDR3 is CASQRGGLDEQFF. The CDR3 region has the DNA TGTGCCAGCCAGCGGGGGGGCCTCGATGAGCAGTTCTTC.

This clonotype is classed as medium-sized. The CDR3 DNA follows: TGCAGCGTTGACCTTAAGACAGGTCAAGAGACCCAGTACTTC. Amino acids: CSVDLKTGQETQYF. The chain employs TRBV29-1 and TRBJ2-5, with D perhaps TRBD1 (6 bases). CDR1 is SQVTM, CDR2 ANQGSEA, per germline. V shed 3 bases and J shed 2 bases, with 13 bases lying between them. CDR3 size: 14 residues.

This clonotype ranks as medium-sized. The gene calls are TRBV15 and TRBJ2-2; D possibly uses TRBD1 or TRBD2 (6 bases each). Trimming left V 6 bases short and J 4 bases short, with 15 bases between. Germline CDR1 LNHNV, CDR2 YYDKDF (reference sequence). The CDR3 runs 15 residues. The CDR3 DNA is TGTGCCACCAGTATCGTAGGGGGAGGCACCGGGGAGCTGTTTTTT. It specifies CATSIVGGGTGELFF.

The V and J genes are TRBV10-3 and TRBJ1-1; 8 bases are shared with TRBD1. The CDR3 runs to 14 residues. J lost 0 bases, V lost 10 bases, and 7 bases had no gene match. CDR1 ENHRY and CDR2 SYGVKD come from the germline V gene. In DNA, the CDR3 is TGTGCCAGCAGCGAGACAGGGGTGAACACTGAAGCTTTCTTT. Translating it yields CASSETGVNTEAFF.

CDR3 sequence reads: CASSIQGGRDTEAFF. CDR3 DNA sequence: TGTGCCAGTAGTATCCAAGGGGGGCGCGACACTGAAGCTTTCTTT. This rearrangement joins TRBV19 to TRBJ1-1, with D perhaps matching TRBD1 (6 bases). This CDR3 has 15 residues. V lost 3 bases to trimming and J lost 3 bases, with 14 bases between them. CDR1 LNHDA and CDR2 SQIVND come from the germline V gene (reference sequence).

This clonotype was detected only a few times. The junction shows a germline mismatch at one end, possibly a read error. As DNA, the CDR3 is TGTGCCAGCAGCTTGCCGGGGGGACGGAACTATGGCTACACCTTC. This gives the protein CASSLPGGRNYGYTF. V gene TRBV5-1 combines with J gene TRBJ1-2; D may be TRBD1 (5 bases). Germline V gene sequence: CDR1 SGHRS, CDR2 YFSETQ. This CDR3 comprises 15 residues.

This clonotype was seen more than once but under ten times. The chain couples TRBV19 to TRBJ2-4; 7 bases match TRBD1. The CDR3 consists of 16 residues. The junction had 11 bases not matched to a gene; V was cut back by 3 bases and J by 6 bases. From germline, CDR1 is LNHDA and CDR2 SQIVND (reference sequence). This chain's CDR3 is CASSISRGGGPNIQYF. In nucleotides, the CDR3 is TGTGCCAGTAGTATTAGCCGAGGGGGCGGGCCAAACATTCAGTACTTC.

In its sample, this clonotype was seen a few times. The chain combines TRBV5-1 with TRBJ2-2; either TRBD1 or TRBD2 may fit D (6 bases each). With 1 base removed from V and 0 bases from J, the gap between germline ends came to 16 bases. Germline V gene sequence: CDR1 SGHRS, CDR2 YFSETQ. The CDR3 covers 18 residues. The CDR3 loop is CASSLTGAYQSNTGELFF. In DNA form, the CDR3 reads TGCGCCAGCAGCTTGACGGGGGCGTACCAATCGAACACCGGGGAGCTGTTTTTT.

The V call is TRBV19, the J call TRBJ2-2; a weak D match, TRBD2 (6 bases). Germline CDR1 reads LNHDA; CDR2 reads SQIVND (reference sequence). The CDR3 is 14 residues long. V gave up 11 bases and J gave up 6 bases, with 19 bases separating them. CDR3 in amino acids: CAGSYGGASGELFF. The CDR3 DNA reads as TGTGCCGGCTCCTACGGCGGGGCGTCCGGGGAGCTGTTTTTT.

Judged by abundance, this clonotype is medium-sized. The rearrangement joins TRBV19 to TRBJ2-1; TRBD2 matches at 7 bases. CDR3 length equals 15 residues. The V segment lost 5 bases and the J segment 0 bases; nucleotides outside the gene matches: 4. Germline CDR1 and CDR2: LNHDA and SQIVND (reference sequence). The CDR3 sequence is CASSPSGSSYNEQFF. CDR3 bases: TGTGCCAGTAGTCCTAGCGGAAGCTCCTACAATGAGCAGTTCTTC.

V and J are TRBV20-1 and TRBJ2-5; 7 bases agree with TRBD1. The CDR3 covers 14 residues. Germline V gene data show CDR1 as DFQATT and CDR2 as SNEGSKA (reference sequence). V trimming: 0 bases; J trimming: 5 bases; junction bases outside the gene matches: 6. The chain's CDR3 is CSARDWGQRETQYF. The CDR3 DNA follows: TGCAGTGCTAGAGATTGGGGACAGAGGGAGACCCAGTACTTC.

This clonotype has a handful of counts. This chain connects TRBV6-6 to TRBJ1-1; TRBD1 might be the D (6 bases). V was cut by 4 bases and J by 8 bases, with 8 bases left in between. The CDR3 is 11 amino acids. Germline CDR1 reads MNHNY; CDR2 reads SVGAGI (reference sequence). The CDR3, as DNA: TGTGCCAGCAGTTGGACAGACGAAGCTTTCTTT. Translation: CASSWTDEAFF.

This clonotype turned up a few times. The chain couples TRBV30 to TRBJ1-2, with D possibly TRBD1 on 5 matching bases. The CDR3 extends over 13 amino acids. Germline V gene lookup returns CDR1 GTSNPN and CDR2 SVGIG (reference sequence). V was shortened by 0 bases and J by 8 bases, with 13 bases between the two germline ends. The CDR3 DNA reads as TGTGCCTGGAGTGTAGGGCCAGGGCGAGGCTACACCTTC. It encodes CAWSVGPGRGYTF.